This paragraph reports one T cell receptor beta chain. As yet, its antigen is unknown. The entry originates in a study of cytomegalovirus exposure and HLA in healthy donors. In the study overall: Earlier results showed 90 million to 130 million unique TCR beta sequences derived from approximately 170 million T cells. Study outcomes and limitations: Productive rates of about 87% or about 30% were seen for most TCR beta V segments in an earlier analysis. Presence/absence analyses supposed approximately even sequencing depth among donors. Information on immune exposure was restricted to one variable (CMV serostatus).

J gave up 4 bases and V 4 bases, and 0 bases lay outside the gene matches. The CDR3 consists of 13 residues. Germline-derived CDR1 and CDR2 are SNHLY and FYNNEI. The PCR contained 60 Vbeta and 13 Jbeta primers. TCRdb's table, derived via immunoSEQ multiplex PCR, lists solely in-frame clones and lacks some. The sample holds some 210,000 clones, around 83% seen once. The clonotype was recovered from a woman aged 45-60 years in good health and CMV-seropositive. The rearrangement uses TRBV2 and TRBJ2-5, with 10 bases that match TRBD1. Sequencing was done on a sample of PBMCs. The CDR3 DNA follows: TGTGCCAGCAGTGGGGACAGGGGAGAGACCCAGTACTTC. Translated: CASSGDRGETQYF. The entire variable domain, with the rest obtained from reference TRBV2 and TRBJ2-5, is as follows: EPEVTQTPSHQVTQMGQEVILRCVPISNHLYFYWYRQILGQKVEFLVSFYNNEISEKSEIFDDQFSVERPDGSNFTLKIRSTKLEDSAMYFCASSGDRGETQYFGPGTRLLVL.